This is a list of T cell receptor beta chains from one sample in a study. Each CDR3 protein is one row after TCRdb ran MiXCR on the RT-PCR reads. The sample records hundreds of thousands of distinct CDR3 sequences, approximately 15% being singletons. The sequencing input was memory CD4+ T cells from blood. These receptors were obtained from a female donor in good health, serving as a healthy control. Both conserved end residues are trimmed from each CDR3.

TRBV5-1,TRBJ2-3,ASSFQPTDTQY
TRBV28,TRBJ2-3,ASSRIDTDTQY
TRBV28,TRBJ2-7,ASSLAGGIDYEQY
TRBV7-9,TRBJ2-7,ASSFWGRYEQY
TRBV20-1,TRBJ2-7,SARDSGRGPYEQY
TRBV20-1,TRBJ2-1,SALNSGGTYNEQF
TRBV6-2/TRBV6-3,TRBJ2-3,ASPPERGTGTSGTDTQY
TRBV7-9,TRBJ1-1,ASSLAGPEAF
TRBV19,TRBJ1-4,ASSMPTPATNEKLF
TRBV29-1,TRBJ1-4,SVRSGGEKLF
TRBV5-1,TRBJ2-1,ASTTSGRAGEQF
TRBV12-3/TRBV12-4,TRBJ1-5,ASRRNPGDQPQH
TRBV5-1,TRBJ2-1,ASSLDHPGGEQF
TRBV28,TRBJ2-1,AITELLQGARNEQF
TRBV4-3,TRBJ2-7,ASSPAPNSYEQY
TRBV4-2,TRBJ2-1,ATSRDRSYNEQF
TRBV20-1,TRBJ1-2,SADRGDYGYT
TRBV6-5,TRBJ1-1,ASRYAAGELTEAF
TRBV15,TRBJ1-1,ATSGAVGGMNTEAF
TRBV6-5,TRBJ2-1,ASSYEGEGYNEQF
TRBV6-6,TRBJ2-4,ASCPLGAGGDIQY
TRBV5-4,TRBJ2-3,ASSLGLRASTDTQY
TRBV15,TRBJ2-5,ATSSPGGLETQY
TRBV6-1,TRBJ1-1,ASSETSGANTEAF
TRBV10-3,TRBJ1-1,AITSGDTEAF
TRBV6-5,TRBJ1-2,ASREVPYGYT
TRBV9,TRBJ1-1,ASSAGRTNTEAF
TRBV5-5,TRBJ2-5,ASSPGQGLTETQY
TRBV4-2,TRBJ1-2,ASSQEGQNYGYT
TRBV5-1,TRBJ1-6,ASSLDLRQGSLSYNSPLH
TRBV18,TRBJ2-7,ASSRTGGGKGQY
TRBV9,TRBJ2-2,ASSVSGLVTGELF
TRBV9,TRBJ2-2,ASSATGQAGELF
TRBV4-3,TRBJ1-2,ASSQDPQGPVAGYT
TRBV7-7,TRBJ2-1,ASSLADNNEQF
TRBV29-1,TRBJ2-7,SVGLAGSYEQY
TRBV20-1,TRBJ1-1,SARERGGNTEAF
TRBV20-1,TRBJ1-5,SARDFRRTDNQPQH
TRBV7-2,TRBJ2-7,ASSSNGLYEQY
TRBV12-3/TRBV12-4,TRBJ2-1,ASSLVQGGDNEQF
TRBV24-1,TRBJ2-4,ATSEPGTEDIQY
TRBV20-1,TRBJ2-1,SARDRGGNYNEQF
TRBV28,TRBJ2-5,ASRGFSGGAQETQY
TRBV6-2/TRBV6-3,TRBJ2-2,ASGDTGGWNTGELF
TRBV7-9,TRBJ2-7,ASSSFPTSGGLQN
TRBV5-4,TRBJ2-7,ASSFVPSSYEQY
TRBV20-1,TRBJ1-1,SARRGELSTEAF
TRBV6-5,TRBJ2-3,ASSKGRVITQY
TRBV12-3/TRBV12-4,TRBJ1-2,ASSFLGSANYGYT
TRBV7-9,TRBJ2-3,ASSFPGTRPDTQY
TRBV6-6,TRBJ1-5,ASSYPTRDRVSARQPQH
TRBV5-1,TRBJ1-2,ASSLVETGSGVGGYT
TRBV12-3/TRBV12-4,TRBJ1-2,ASRPGQGYGYT